Presented here are 27 T cell receptor beta chains from one specimen sequenced in a study of T-cell memory formation after mild COVID-19. MiXCR was run by TCRdb on the 5' RACE reads, yielding one entry per CDR3 protein. This sample has more than 400,000 distinct CDR3 sequences, with around a sixth found just once. Sequenced input: PBMCs or a T cell subset sorted from them (not recorded which). Receptor source: an adult woman who had mild COVID-19 (a few samples of this study predate the infection). Cell type and time point are not known.

The rearrangement uses TRBV5-1 and TRBJ2-1; 8 nucleotides match TRBD2. This CDR3 is 14 amino acids long. Germline V lookup: CDR1 SGHRS, CDR2 YFSETQ. The trim removed 3 bases at V and 6 bases at J, leaving 5 bases unmatched. The CDR3 DNA sequence: TGCGCCAGCAGCTACCCCGGGACTAGCAATGAGCAGTTCTTC. Protein product: CASSYPGTSNEQFF.

The chain couples TRBV6-2 or TRBV6-3 to TRBJ1-6, with TRBD1 matching over 7 bases. CDR3 length equals 15 residues. Germline trimming cut 6 bases from V and 9 bases from J; bases unmatched to any gene: 11. Per germline, CDR1 MNHEY and CDR2 SVGEGT. The CDR3 loop is CASSHGQVGGSPLHF. The CDR3 DNA reads as TGTGCCAGCAGCCATGGACAGGTTGGAGGTTCACCCCTCCACTTT.

This clonotype was observed many times. The chain couples TRBV11-3 to TRBJ2-7, with TRBD1 matching over 9 bases. Per germline, CDR1 SGHNT and CDR2 YENEEA. Trimming took 3 bases from V and 2 from J; bases not matched to a gene: 8. The CDR3 covers 16 residues. The CDR3 loop is CASSLDGTGSTYEQYF. The DNA of the CDR3 is TGTGCCAGCAGCTTGGATGGGACAGGGTCTACCTACGAGCAGTACTTC. The whole variable domain, filled in from reference TRBV11-3 and TRBJ2-7, reads EAGVVQSPRYKIIEKKQPVAFWCNPISGHNTLYWYLQNLGQGPELLIRYENEEAVDDSQLPKDRFSAERLKGVDSTLKIQPAELGDSAVYLCASSLDGTGSTYEQYFGPGTRLTVT.

This clonotype was recorded a few times. The genes are TRBV18 and TRBJ2-3; no clear D. The CDR3 covers 16 residues. The V gene's germline CDR1 is KGHSH and CDR2 LQKENI. V lost 0 bases and J lost 0, with 10 bases in between. CDR3 sequence reads: CASSPPLGASTDTQYF. In DNA form, the CDR3 reads TGTGCCAGCTCACCACCCCTCGGAGCTAGCACAGATACGCAGTATTTT.

V gene TRBV7-9 combines with J gene TRBJ2-7; D is perhaps TRBD2 (5 bases). Trimming took off 3 bases at V and 0 bases at J, with 12 bases between the two ends. CDR1 and CDR2 from the germline V gene are SEHNR and FQNEAQ (reference sequence). The CDR3 spans 15 residues. The CDR3 here is CASSLNGNPSYEQYF. CDR3 coding DNA: TGTGCCAGCAGCTTGAACGGGAACCCCTCCTACGAGCAGTACTTC.

The chain uses TRBV3-1 and TRBJ2-7, with D unclear. Germline lookup yields CDR1 LGHDT and CDR2 YNNKEL (reference sequence). This CDR3 has 14 residues. With 1 base removed from V and 3 bases from J, the gap between germline ends came to 10 bases. CDR3 DNA sequence: TGTGCCAGCAGCCAAGTTGAAGGAATCTACGAGCAGTACTTC. Encoded protein: CASSQVEGIYEQYF.

This clonotype was detected a few times. The genes are TRBV12-3 or TRBV12-4 and TRBJ1-1, with 8 positions matching TRBD1. The CDR3 runs 12 residues. The J segment lost 1 base and the V segment lost 10 bases, leaving 2 bases of the junction unmatched. CDR3 bases: TGTGCCACCGGGACAGGGAACACTGAAGCTTTCTTT. Translation: CATGTGNTEAFF.

This chain uses TRBV30 with TRBJ1-2, with D possibly TRBD1 on 6 matching bases. CDR1 and CDR2 (germline): GTSNPN, SVGIG (reference sequence). The CDR3 runs 14 residues. The V and J ends lost 1 base and 1 base respectively, with 10 bases between them. The CDR3 DNA sequence: TGTGCCTGGAGTGAACAGGGAAATAACTATGGCTACACCTTC. This sequence encodes CAWSEQGNNYGYTF. Full variable domain (remainder filled in from reference TRBV30 and TRBJ1-2): SQTIHQWPATLVQPVGSPLSLECTVEGTSNPNLYWYRQAAGRGLQLLFYSVGIGQISSEVPQNLSASRPQDRQFILSSKKLLLSDSGFYLCAWSEQGNNYGYTFGSGTRLTVV.

This chain links TRBV4-1 with TRBJ2-5, with D maybe TRBD2 (6 bases). CDR3 size: 14 residues. The germline gives CDR1 MGHRA, CDR2 YSYEKL. The germline V and J ends were trimmed by 3 bases and 5 bases, with 13 bases remaining between them. CDR3 DNA sequence: TGCGCCAGCAGCCAGGCAACTAGCCCGGAGACCCAGTACTTC. Translation: CASSQATSPETQYF.

V usage is TRBV7-9 and J usage is TRBJ1-5; tentatively, D is TRBD1 (5 bases). V was trimmed by 2 bases and J by 2 bases, leaving 13 bases between them. From germline, CDR1 is SEHNR and CDR2 FQNEAQ (reference sequence). This CDR3 is 16 amino acids long. CDR3 bases: TGTGCCAGCAGCTTATTTGGGCAGGGAGGCAATCAGCCCCAGCATTTT. This gives the protein CASSLFGQGGNQPQHF.

This clonotype was detected only a few times. The V and J genes are TRBV4-1 and TRBJ2-5; 10 nucleotides match TRBD2. The junction had 6 bases not matched to a gene; V was cut back by 1 base and J by 4 bases. This CDR3 region has 16 residues. Germline CDR1 is MGHRA and CDR2 is YSYEKL. CDR3 in DNA: TGCGCCAGCAGCCAAGGGGGACTAGCGAGCGGAGAGACCCAGTACTTC. Its protein product is CASSQGGLASGETQYF.

This clonotype was observed a handful of times. V and J are TRBV24-1 and TRBJ2-5; 9 bases line up with TRBD2. V was pared by 4 bases and J by 4 bases, with 3 bases of the junction left unmatched. Germline V CDR1 and CDR2: KGHDR, SFDVKD. The CDR3 totals 14 residues. The CDR3 sequence: CATSDSGGIETQYF. For the CDR3, the DNA is TGTGCCACCAGTGACAGCGGGGGGATAGAGACCCAGTACTTC.

This clonotype was counted between two and nine times. This sequence joins TRBV6-5 and TRBJ1-5; perhaps TRBD1 as D (5 bases). V was cut by 7 bases and J by 0 bases, with 16 bases left in between. The CDR3 has 16 amino acids. CDR1 and CDR2 (germline): MNHEY, SVGAGI. Written as DNA, the CDR3 is TGTGCCAGCAAAGTAGGCAGGGCTCATAGCAATCAGCCCCAGCATTTT. Protein product: CASKVGRAHSNQPQHF.

This rearrangement joins TRBV6-1 to TRBJ1-5; D is possibly TRBD1 (6 bases). CDR3 length: 16 residues. The V end was cut by 7 bases, the J end by 5 bases, with 21 bases between. In germline, CDR1 is MNHNS, CDR2 SASEGT. The CDR3, as DNA: TGTGCCAGCAATAAACAGGGTCGGGGGGGCCATCAGCCCCAGCATTTT. Translated: CASNKQGRGGHQPQHF.

V usage is TRBV2 and J usage is TRBJ2-5; 7 nucleotides match TRBD1. V lost 3 bases, J lost 7 bases, and 11 bases stayed unmatched. The CDR3 loop spans 15 amino acids. Germline V gene lookup returns CDR1 SNHLY and CDR2 FYNNEI. The CDR3 nucleotides are TGTGCCAGCAGTGATCCGGACAGGACGCAGAGGACCCAGTACTTC. Translated, it gives CASSDPDRTQRTQYF.

This clonotype was seen many times. The chain uses TRBV2 and TRBJ1-1, with 9 bases fitting TRBD1. V dropped 4 bases and J dropped 4; count of bases not matched to a gene: 10. The CDR3 runs 16 residues. The V gene's germline CDR1 is SNHLY and CDR2 FYNNEI. The CDR3 here is CASSVRGQGFGTEAFF. The CDR3 DNA follows: TGTGCCAGCAGTGTACGTGGACAGGGGTTCGGCACTGAAGCTTTCTTT.

The table lists this clonotype with a few counts. The chain carries TRBV6-6 and TRBJ2-6, with unresolved D. Germline CDR1 and CDR2: MNHNY and SVGAGI (reference sequence). The CDR3 runs 15 residues. V gave up 2 bases and J gave up 0 bases, with 5 bases separating them. This CDR3 is CASSYSSSGANVLTF. CDR3 coding DNA: TGTGCCAGCAGTTACAGTTCCTCTGGGGCCAACGTCCTGACTTTC.

This sequence joins TRBV2 and TRBJ2-5, with D possibly TRBD1 on 6 matching bases. CDR3 size: 15 residues. V lost 8 bases and J 4 bases, leaving 20 bases between the germline ends. Germline CDR1 reads SNHLY; CDR2 reads FYNNEI. The CDR3 DNA sequence: TGTGCCAGCTATGGGTACAGGGAAGTTCGAGAGACCCAGTACTTC. This sequence encodes CASYGYREVRETQYF. Filled out from reference TRBV2 and TRBJ2-5, the complete variable domain reads EPEVTQTPSHQVTQMGQEVILRCVPISNHLYFYWYRQILGQKVEFLVSFYNNEISEKSEIFDDQFSVERPDGSNFTLKIRSTKLEDSAMYFCASYGYREVRETQYFGPGTRLLVL.

This sequence joins TRBV6-6 and TRBJ1-6; D unclear. The V end lost 8 bases, the J end lost 8 bases, and 19 bases lay between the germline ends. This CDR3 is 15 amino acids long. CDR1 is MNHNY and CDR2 is SVGAGI in the germline V gene (reference sequence). The CDR3 nucleotides read TGTGCCAGCGTTTCGGTCCAATTGGACGATTCACCCCTCCACTTT. Its protein product is CASVSVQLDDSPLHF.

The J gene is TRBJ2-3, the V gene TRBV3-1; possibly TRBD2 for D (6 bases). Trimming cost V 1 base and J 1 base, with 18 bases left between them. There are 18 residues in the CDR3. Per germline, CDR1 LGHDT and CDR2 YNNKEL (reference sequence). CDR3 region: CASSQVGFPPGGTDTQYF. The CDR3, as DNA: TGTGCCAGCAGCCAAGTAGGCTTTCCACCGGGGGGCACAGATACGCAGTATTTT.

This clonotype was recorded at least ten times. The rearrangement uses TRBV12-3 or TRBV12-4 and TRBJ2-3; 8 bases are a match to TRBD1. The V gene end was trimmed by 6 bases and the J gene end by 3 bases; junction bases not matched to a gene: 8. The CDR3 is 15 amino acids. Here the CDR3 reads CASRSDRERTDTQYF. DNA of the CDR3: TGTGCCAGCAGATCGGACAGGGAACGGACAGATACGCAGTATTTT.

There are many counts of this clonotype. This rearrangement joins TRBV5-1 to TRBJ2-5; TRBD2 aligns across 9 bases. This CDR3 has 15 amino acids. The ends lost 0 bases at V and 5 bases at J; junction bases unmatched: 5. CDR1 is SGHRS and CDR2 is YFSETQ in the germline V gene. The CDR3 here is CASSLGLAVQETQYF. DNA of the CDR3: TGCGCCAGCAGCTTGGGACTAGCGGTTCAGGAGACCCAGTACTTC.

This clonotype was seen a few times. V gene TRBV5-4 combines with J gene TRBJ2-3, with D unclear. Trimming took 2 bases from V and 4 from J, leaving 5 bases between them. CDR3 length equals 12 residues. Per germline, CDR1 SGHNT and CDR2 YYREEE (reference sequence). The CDR3 nucleotides read TGTGCCAGCAGCTTCGCATCAGATACGCAGTATTTT. Its protein is CASSFASDTQYF.

This clonotype was observed a few times. This rearrangement joins TRBV9 to TRBJ2-1; no clear D. The CDR3 loop spans 15 amino acids. Trimming took 3 bases from V and 2 from J, leaving 12 bases between them. Germline V gene data show CDR1 as SGDLS and CDR2 as YYNGEE. The CDR3, as DNA: TGTGCCAGCAGCGCCTCGACGGGCCCCTACAATGAGCAGTTCTTC. Protein product: CASSASTGPYNEQFF.

This clonotype has just a few counts. The V and J genes are TRBV6-5 and TRBJ1-2, with D uncertain. This CDR3 is 15 amino acids long. V lost 5 bases and J lost 0, with 13 bases in between. Germline loops: CDR1 MNHEY, CDR2 SVGAGI. Here the CDR3 DNA reads TGTGCCAGCAGTACGTACGGGCCAGCTAACTATGGCTACACCTTC. Translation gives CASSTYGPANYGYTF.

This clonotype came up a few times. J is TRBJ2-1 and V is TRBV7-2; D is uncertain. V lost 5 bases to trimming and J lost 10 bases, with 6 bases between them. From germline, CDR1 is SGHTA and CDR2 FQGNSA. This CDR3 has 10 amino acids. CDR3 coding DNA: TGTGCCAGCAGCCTCGAAGAGCAGTTCTTC. It specifies CASSLEEQFF.

The V gene is TRBV19, the J gene TRBJ2-3; a possible D gene is TRBD1 (6 bases). The germline V gene encodes CDR1 LNHDA and CDR2 SQIVND (reference sequence). The CDR3 has 16 residues. Trimming cost V 6 bases and J 0 bases, with 16 bases left between them. CDR3 nucleotides: TGTGCCAGTAGGCCGGTGGACAGTGGTAGCACAGATACGCAGTATTTT. It codes for CASRPVDSGSTDTQYF. Full variable domain (outside the CDR3, taken from reference TRBV19 and TRBJ2-3): DGGITQSPKYLFRKEGQNVTLSCEQNLNHDAMYWYRQDPGQGLRLIYYSQIVNDFQKGDIAEGYSVSREKKESFPLTVTSAQKNPTAFYLCASRPVDSGSTDTQYFGPGTRLTVL.